The clone carrying this T cell receptor (beta chain) was found once. Its antigen is not known. The CDR3 has 13 residues. V was shortened by 1 base and J by 3 bases, with 7 bases between the two germline ends. This sample was included in a study of T cell repertoires in cytomegalovirus infection. Study-level results: Dominating the ex vivo response were TCR beta clonotypes that were CMV-specific and HLA-C-restricted. CMV carriers with the relevant HLA were identified by cumulative public TCR beta family frequency.

TCRdb passed the reads through MiXCR, listing each CDR3 protein once. The sample carries hundreds of thousands of distinct CDR3 sequences, about two fifths recorded once. The rearrangement links TRBV12-3 or TRBV12-4 to TRBJ2-7; perhaps TRBD1 as D (5 bases). The source material was cultured PBMCs, sampled from culture after CMV antigen stimulation. The TCR was taken from a human donor in good health (CMV status not recorded). Some clones in this sample may be carry-over from other donors' samples. CDR3 sequence reads: CASSLGTIYEQYF. For the CDR3, the DNA is TGTGCCAGCAGTTTAGGGACAATCTACGAGCAGTACTTC.